The 32 T cell receptor beta chains in this list originate from one sample, sequenced in a study of blood T cells in healthy people across ages. Through a sample-barcoded 5' primer and a J-beta primer mix, a second PCR was run for roughly 6 to 12 cycles. Using its own MiXCR run on the 5' RACE reads, TCRdb lists one record per CDR3 protein. The table records roughly 680,000 distinct CDR3 sequences, around 50% of them present only once. Material for sequencing was blood. These receptors all stem from a woman aged 80 or over in good health.

The rearrangement links TRBV29-1 to TRBJ1-4, with a weak D call TRBD1 (5 bases). CDR3 size: 12 residues. CDR1 is SQVTM, CDR2 ANQGSEA, per germline. Between the trimmed V and J ends, which lost 7 bases and 6 bases, there was a span of 12 bases. The DNA for the CDR3 is TGCAGCGCGAGACAGTTAGATGAAAAACTGTTTTTT. As protein: CSARQLDEKLFF. Filled out from reference TRBV29-1 and TRBJ1-4, the complete variable domain reads SAVISQKPSRDICQRGTSLTIQCQVDSQVTMMFWYRQQPGQSLTLIATANQGSEATYESGFVIDKFPISRPNLTFSTLTVSNMSPEDSSIYLCSARQLDEKLFFGSGTQLSVL.

Remarks on this clonotype: Sequence at one end of the junction differs from germline and may be a read error. V gene TRBV27 combines with J gene TRBJ2-1; D call uncertain. The germline V gene encodes CDR1 MNHEY and CDR2 SMNVEV (reference sequence). This CDR3 has 15 residues. The CDR3 DNA reads TGTGCCAGCAGTTTAAGAGCAGGCCCCTACAGTGAGCAGTTCTTC. It translates to CASSLRAGPYSEQFF.

J is TRBJ2-6 and V is TRBV2, with a tentative D call TRBD1 (5 bases). V was cut by 5 bases and J by 2 bases, with 10 bases left in between. Germline lookup yields CDR1 SNHLY and CDR2 FYNNEI. The CDR3 runs 15 residues. The CDR3 spells CASSTGRAGANVLTF. The CDR3, as DNA: TGTGCCAGCAGTACAGGCCGAGCTGGGGCCAACGTCCTGACTTTC.

This clonotype was detected many times. The genes are TRBV5-1 and TRBJ2-1; D might be TRBD2 (6 bases). Germline-derived CDR1 and CDR2 are SGHRS and YFSETQ. CDR3 size: 17 residues. Trimming left V 0 bases short and J 0 bases short, with 13 bases between. Here the CDR3 reads CASSLVGGGASYNEQFF. The CDR3 DNA is TGCGCCAGCAGCTTGGTCGGAGGAGGGGCCTCCTACAATGAGCAGTTCTTC.

This sequence joins TRBV25-1 and TRBJ2-1, with unresolved D. CDR1 is MGHDK, CDR2 SYGVNS, per germline. The V and J ends lost 3 bases and 9 bases respectively, with 6 bases between them. The CDR3 is made up of 11 amino acids. The DNA for the CDR3 is TGTGCCAGCAGTGATTGGCTTGAGCAGTTCTTC. This translates into CASSDWLEQFF.

This clonotype appeared many times. The CDR3 region is CASSYGELFYTEAFF. Here the CDR3 DNA reads TGTGCCAGCAGTTACGGGGAGCTTTTCTACACTGAAGCTTTCTTT. The chain employs TRBV6-5 and TRBJ1-1, with no clear D. The CDR3 extends over 15 amino acids. Germline CDR1 and CDR2: MNHEY and SVGAGI. The V end lost 2 bases, the J end lost 3 bases, and 13 bases lay between the germline ends.

This sequence joins TRBV20-1 and TRBJ2-7; perhaps D is TRBD1 or TRBD2 (5 bases each). Judging by the DNA end, TRBJ2-5 fits better; the J call may be wrong. CDR3 size: 12 residues. The germline V gene encodes CDR1 DFQATT and CDR2 SNEGSKA (reference sequence). The CDR3: CSALHRRETQYF. The CDR3 bases are TGCAGTGCCCTCCACAGGAGGGAGACCCAGTACTTC.

The V gene is TRBV20-1, the J gene TRBJ2-1; 14 nucleotides line up with TRBD2. Germline CDR1 reads DFQATT; CDR2 reads SNEGSKA (reference sequence). The V and J ends lost 5 bases and 3 bases, in that order; junction bases with no gene match: 15. The CDR3 runs 19 residues. The CDR3 nucleotides read TGCAGTGCTGGACCCTCCGGGACTAGCGGGGGCCTCAGCTACAATGAGCAGTTCTTC. Amino acids: CSAGPSGTSGGLSYNEQFF.

The table lists this clonotype with many counts. This chain uses TRBV12-3 or TRBV12-4 with TRBJ2-1; 11 bases align to TRBD2. The CDR3 covers 17 residues. J was trimmed by 9 bases and V by 3 bases; bases with no gene match: 13. CDR3 region: CASSLRSGRALGTEQFF. The CDR3 DNA is TGTGCCAGCAGTTTGCGTAGCGGGAGGGCTCTCGGAACTGAGCAGTTCTTC.

This rearrangement joins TRBV3-1 to TRBJ1-6; D is ambiguous. The CDR3 covers 13 residues. Germline V lookup: CDR1 LGHDT, CDR2 YNNKEL (reference sequence). V was pared by 4 bases and J by 8 bases, with 9 bases between. CDR3 sequence: CASSPRPYSPLHF. The CDR3 nucleotides read TGTGCCAGCAGCCCCCGTCCTTATTCACCCCTCCACTTT.

This clonotype has ten or more counts. The CDR3 bases are TGCGCCAGCAGCTTGGAGCGGGGGGCCAGCTCCTACAATGAGCAGTTCTTC. Its translation is CASSLERGASSYNEQFF. The chain links TRBV5-1 to TRBJ2-1; TRBD2 matches 9 bases. CDR3 length equals 17 residues. Losses at the gene ends were 0 bases for V and 0 bases for J; bases not matched to a gene: 4. CDR1 SGHRS and CDR2 YFSETQ come from the germline V gene.

The chain employs TRBV6-2 or TRBV6-3 and TRBJ2-7; unclear D gene. Germline CDR1 reads MNHEY; CDR2 reads SVGEGT. V was pared by 0 bases and J by 5 bases, with 14 bases between. The CDR3 consists of 15 residues. CDR3: CASSYSPSTVHEQYF. The CDR3 nucleotides read TGTGCCAGCAGTTACTCTCCCTCGACGGTCCACGAGCAGTACTTC.

In this sample, this clonotype turned up many times. The rearrangement joins TRBV15 to TRBJ1-6; D remains ambiguous. The CDR3 spans 14 residues. V dropped 2 bases and J dropped 9 bases, with 11 bases sitting between them. The germline gives CDR1 LNHNV, CDR2 YYDKDF (reference sequence). This chain's CDR3 is CATSRTRELSPLHF. The DNA of the CDR3 is TGTGCCACCAGCAGAACCAGAGAACTTTCACCCCTCCACTTT.

V is TRBV29-1 and J is TRBJ1-2, with D maybe TRBD1 (5 bases). Per the germline V gene, CDR1 is SQVTM and CDR2 is ANQGSEA. With 0 bases removed from V and 4 bases from J, the gap between germline ends came to 6 bases. The CDR3 is 12 residues long. The CDR3 reads CSVEDQGYGYTF. CDR3 nucleotide sequence: TGCAGCGTTGAAGACCAGGGCTATGGCTACACCTTC. The whole variable domain, filled in from reference TRBV29-1 and TRBJ1-2, reads SAVISQKPSRDICQRGTSLTIQCQVDSQVTMMFWYRQQPGQSLTLIATANQGSEATYESGFVIDKFPISRPNLTFSTLTVSNMSPEDSSIYLCSVEDQGYGYTFGSGTRLTVV.

This rearrangement joins TRBV6-2 or TRBV6-3 to TRBJ1-5; perhaps TRBD1 as D (6 bases). Germline assignment: CDR1 MNHEY and CDR2 SVGEGT. V lost 7 bases to trimming and J lost 5 bases, with 21 bases between them. CDR3 length: 16 amino acids. The CDR3 bases are TGTGCCAGCACTCAAAGGGGGGGAATGATCCATCAGCCCCAGCATTTT. Encoded protein: CASTQRGGMIHQPQHF.

The J gene is TRBJ2-7, the V gene TRBV3-1; 7 bases align to TRBD2. The DNA end favors TRBJ2-5, so the J call may be wrong. Germline CDR1 and CDR2: LGHDT and YNNKEL (reference sequence). This CDR3 region has 15 residues. CDR3 sequence reads: CASSQDEAGKETQYF. The CDR3 nucleotides are TGTGCCAGCAGCCAAGATGAAGCGGGGAAGGAGACCCAGTACTTC.

The V call is TRBV29-1, the J call TRBJ1-5, with a tentative D call TRBD1 (5 bases). Trimming removed 5 bases from V and 0 bases from J, with 8 bases in between. In germline, CDR1 is SQVTM, CDR2 ANQGSEA. The CDR3 runs to 13 residues. DNA of the CDR3: TGCAGCGTTTTGGGGGGTAGCAATCAGCCCCAGCATTTT. Its protein is CSVLGGSNQPQHF.

A word on this clonotype: One base away lies a much larger clone, so this may be a sequencing read error. The chain joins TRBV6-5 to TRBJ2-1; 7 positions match TRBD2. This CDR3 spans 15 amino acids. Germline values: CDR1 MNHEY, CDR2 SVGAGI. The trim removed 2 bases at V and 9 bases at J, leaving 10 bases unmatched. The CDR3 spells CASSYRGDSCSEQFF. The CDR3, as DNA: TGTGCCAGCAGTTACCGGGGGGACTCCTGCAGTGAGCAGTTCTTC.

This clonotype was counted only a few times. The chain combines TRBV4-1 with TRBJ1-3; D unresolved. This CDR3 has 18 residues. Trimming took off 4 bases at V and 0 bases at J, with 19 bases between the two ends. Germline V CDR1 and CDR2: MGHRA, YSYEKL. This CDR3 is CASSPFQMGSHSGNTIYF. CDR3 nucleotide sequence: TGCGCCAGCAGCCCCTTCCAGATGGGCAGCCACTCTGGAAACACCATATATTTT.

This clonotype was seen once. The chain has TRBV9 and TRBJ2-1, with a weak D call TRBD1 (6 bases). The DNA matches TRBJ2-7 better at its end, which makes the J call doubtful. Germline lookup yields CDR1 SGDLS and CDR2 YYNGEE. This CDR3 has 15 amino acids. This CDR3 is CASSVDARGTYEQYF. The CDR3 bases are TGTGCCAGCAGCGTAGATGCCAGGGGAACCTACGAGCAGTACTTC.

This clonotype was counted between two and nine times. Being one base from a much bigger clone, this may be a read error. The CDR3 reads CASAGQGYNEQFF. The CDR3 nucleotides read TGTGCCAGCGCGGGACAGGGGTACAATGAGCAGTTCTTC. This chain connects TRBV6-6 to TRBJ2-1; TRBD1 matches 10 bases. Germline CDR1 MNHNY, CDR2 SVGAGI (reference sequence). The junction had 2 bases not matched to a gene; V was cut back by 8 bases and J by 4 bases. This CDR3 has 13 residues.

This clonotype has just a few counts. The CDR3 loop reads CASSPGGARDTQYF. The CDR3 DNA is TGCGCCAGCAGCCCAGGAGGGGCGAGGGATACGCAGTATTTT. V usage is TRBV5-1 and J usage is TRBJ2-3, with D possibly TRBD2 on 6 matching bases. Between the trimmed V and J ends, which lost 4 bases and 6 bases, there was a span of 15 bases. The CDR3 is 14 amino acids. From germline, CDR1 is SGHRS and CDR2 YFSETQ.

The chain has TRBV18 and TRBJ2-3; 7 positions match TRBD1. Germline CDR1 is KGHSH and CDR2 is LQKENI. Unmatched junction bases numbered 2, after V lost 0 bases and J lost 5 bases. The CDR3 consists of 14 residues. In DNA form, the CDR3 reads TGTGCCAGCTCACCACCAACAGGGGAAGATACGCAGTATTTT. Protein product: CASSPPTGEDTQYF.

The chain recombines TRBV5-5 with TRBJ2-1, with D tentatively TRBD1 (8 bases). Germline-derived CDR1 and CDR2 are SGHKS and YYEKEE (reference sequence). The V gene lost 4 bases and the J gene lost 8 bases, with 16 bases spanning the gap. The CDR3 runs to 14 residues. The CDR3 protein is CASSIGQGGDEQFF. In nucleotides, the CDR3 is TGTGCCAGCAGCATCGGACAGGGAGGGGATGAGCAGTTCTTC.

The rearrangement uses TRBV2 and TRBJ2-3, with no clear D. CDR3 length equals 15 residues. In germline, CDR1 is SNHLY, CDR2 FYNNEI. V was cut by 3 bases and J by 4 bases, with 14 bases left in between. In DNA, the CDR3 is TGTGCCAGCAGTGACGAGGACCTCGGCGCAGATACGCAGTATTTT. Amino acid sequence: CASSDEDLGADTQYF.

The chain couples TRBV15 to TRBJ2-3; 10 bases match TRBD1. Trimming removed 3 bases from V and 6 bases from J; junction bases left unmatched: 6. In germline, CDR1 is LNHNV, CDR2 YYDKDF (reference sequence). The CDR3 has 15 residues. CDR3 in DNA: TGTGCCACCAGCAGTAAGACAGGGGGCAGGGATACGCAGTATTTT. This sequence encodes CATSSKTGGRDTQYF.

The chain combines TRBV18 with TRBJ2-7; D gene unclear. In germline, CDR1 is KGHSH, CDR2 LQKENI. This CDR3 contains 16 residues. V dropped 3 bases and J dropped 4 bases, with 19 bases sitting between them. In DNA form, the CDR3 reads TGTGCCAGCTCACCGCCGAGTGGGGTGGGAAGGTACGAGCAGTACTTC. This sequence encodes CASSPPSGVGRYEQYF.

This clonotype was recorded at least ten times. This sequence joins TRBV5-5 and TRBJ2-1; D is uncertain. Germline CDR1 SGHKS, CDR2 YYEKEE (reference sequence). With 3 bases removed from V and 3 bases from J, the gap between germline ends came to 7 bases. There are 13 residues in the CDR3. The CDR3 region is CASSSGLYNEQFF. CDR3 nucleotides: TGTGCCAGCAGCTCAGGTCTCTACAATGAGCAGTTCTTC.

This sequence joins TRBV10-2 and TRBJ2-1; unclear D gene. The DNA end favors TRBJ2-7, so the J call may be wrong. The CDR3 sequence is 13 residues long. Germline values: CDR1 WSHSY, CDR2 SAAADI. The CDR3 loop is CAGTPSSYNEQYF. The CDR3 DNA reads TGCGCCGGCACCCCGAGCTCCTACAATGAGCAGTACTTC.

This clonotype turned up a few times. One end of the junction fails to match germline, which may point to a read error. The chain combines TRBV29-1 with TRBJ1-1; possibly TRBD1 for D (6 bases). Germline values: CDR1 SQVTM, CDR2 ANQGSEA. The CDR3 sequence is 14 residues long. The CDR3 nucleotides read TGCAGCGTTGGGGTAGGGCAGGGGAGGACTGGAGCTTTCTTT. Amino acids: CSVGVGQGRTGAFF.

The chain has TRBV20-1 and TRBJ1-2, with 9 bases that match TRBD1. The CDR3 consists of 12 residues. Germline-derived CDR1 and CDR2 are DFQATT and SNEGSKA (reference sequence). V was pared by 6 bases and J by 8 bases, with 7 bases of the junction left unmatched. The CDR3: CSAEDRGHGYTF. CDR3 DNA sequence: TGCAGTGCGGAGGACAGGGGACACGGCTACACCTTC.

About this clonotype: One end of the junction fails to match germline, which may point to a read error. This sequence joins TRBV9 and TRBJ2-3; perhaps TRBD2 as D (6 bases). The CDR3 has 16 residues. Germline V gene sequence: CDR1 SGDLS, CDR2 YYNGEE. This CDR3 is CTSSVGGVRKTDTQYF. CDR3 sequence (DNA): TGTACCAGCAGCGTAGGAGGGGTGAGGAAAACAGATACGCAGTATTTT.